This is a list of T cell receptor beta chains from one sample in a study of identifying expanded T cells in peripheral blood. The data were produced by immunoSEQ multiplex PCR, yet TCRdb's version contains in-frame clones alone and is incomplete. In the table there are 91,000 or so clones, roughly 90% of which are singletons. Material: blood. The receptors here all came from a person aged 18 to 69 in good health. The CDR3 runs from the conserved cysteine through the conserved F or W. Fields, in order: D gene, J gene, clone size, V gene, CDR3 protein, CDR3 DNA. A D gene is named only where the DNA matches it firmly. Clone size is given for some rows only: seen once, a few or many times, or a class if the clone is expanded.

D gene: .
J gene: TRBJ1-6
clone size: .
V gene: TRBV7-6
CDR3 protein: CASSLAPGPPGPNSPLHF
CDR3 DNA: TGTGCCAGCAGCTTAGCCCCGGGACCGCCGGGACCGAATTCACCCCTCCACTTT

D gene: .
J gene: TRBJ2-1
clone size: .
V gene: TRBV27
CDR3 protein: CASSLRGAANEQFF
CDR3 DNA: TGTGCCAGCAGTTTAAGAGGGGCGGCCAATGAGCAGTTCTTC

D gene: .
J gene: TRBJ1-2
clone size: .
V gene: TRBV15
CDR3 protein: CATSRDRGVNYGYTF
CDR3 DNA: TGTGCCACCAGCAGAGACAGGGGCGTTAACTATGGCTACACCTTC

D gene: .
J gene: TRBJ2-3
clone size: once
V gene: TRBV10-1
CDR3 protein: CASSETPGGTDTQYF
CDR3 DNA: TGCGCCAGCAGTGAGACGCCTGGGGGGACAGATACGCAGTATTTT

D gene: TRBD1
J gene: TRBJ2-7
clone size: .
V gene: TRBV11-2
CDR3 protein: CASSSDREGVQYF
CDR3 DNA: TGTGCCAGCAGCTCAGACAGGGAAGGGGTGCAGTACTTC

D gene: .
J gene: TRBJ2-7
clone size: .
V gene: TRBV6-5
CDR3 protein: CASSGTEAASEQYF
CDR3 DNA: TGTGCCAGCAGTGGGACGGAGGCGGCGTCCGAGCAGTACTTC

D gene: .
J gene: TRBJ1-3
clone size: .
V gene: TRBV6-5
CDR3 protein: CASTSGNTIYF
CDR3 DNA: TGTGCCAGCACCTCTGGAAACACCATATATTTT

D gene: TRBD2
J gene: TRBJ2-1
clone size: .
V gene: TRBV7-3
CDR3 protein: CASSSGAGAPYNEQFF
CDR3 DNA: TGTGCCAGCAGCTCGGGTGCGGGAGCCCCATACAATGAGCAGTTCTTC

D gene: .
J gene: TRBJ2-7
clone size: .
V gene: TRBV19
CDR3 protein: CASSMRRVHEQYF
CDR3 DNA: TGTGCCAGTAGTATGAGAAGGGTCCACGAGCAGTACTTC

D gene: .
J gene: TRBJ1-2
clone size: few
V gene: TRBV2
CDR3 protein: CASSVNRETNYGYTF
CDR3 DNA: TGTGCCAGCAGTGTCAACAGGGAGACTAACTATGGCTACACCTTC

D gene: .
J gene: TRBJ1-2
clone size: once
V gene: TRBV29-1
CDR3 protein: CSVEADISYGYTF
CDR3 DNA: TGCAGCGTTGAAGCGGACATTAGCTATGGCTACACCTTC

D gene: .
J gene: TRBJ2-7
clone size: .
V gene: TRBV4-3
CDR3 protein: CASSGNRIEQYF
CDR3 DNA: TGCGCCAGCAGCGGCAACAGAATCGAGCAGTACTTC

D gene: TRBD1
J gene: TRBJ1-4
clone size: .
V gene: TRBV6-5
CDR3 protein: CASSWDRGSTNEKLFF
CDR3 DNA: TGTGCCAGCAGTTGGGACAGGGGTTCAACTAATGAAAAACTGTTTTTT

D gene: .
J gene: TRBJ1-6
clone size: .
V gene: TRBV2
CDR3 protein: CASSELGASPLHF
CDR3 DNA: TGTGCCAGCAGTGAACTAGGGGCTTCACCCCTCCACTTT

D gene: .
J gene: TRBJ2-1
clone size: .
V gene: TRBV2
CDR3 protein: CASIREKSEQFF
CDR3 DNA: TGTGCCAGCATCAGGGAAAAGAGTGAGCAGTTCTTC

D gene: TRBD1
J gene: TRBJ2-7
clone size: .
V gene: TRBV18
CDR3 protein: CASSRGTGSYEQYF
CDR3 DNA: TGTGCCAGCTCACGAGGGACAGGGAGCTACGAGCAGTACTTC